This is a list of T cell receptor beta chains from one sample in a study of metastatic and nonmetastatic thyroid tumors. TCRdb called clones again from the PCR reads with MiXCR. This table has 6,000 to 9,000 clones, around 30% appearing once. Sequenced: tumor tissue. These receptors were taken from a male donor with papillary thyroid cancer or a benign thyroid nodule (not recorded which). Some clones in this sample may be carry-over from other donors' samples. Each CDR3 is given with its conserved first and last residue. The D gene is left open where the match is weak. The size field is filled for only some rows; it gives once, few, many or a size class.

CDR3	DNA	V	D	size	J
CASSIRTSGSYNEQFF	TGTGCCAGTAGTATAAGGACTAGCGGGAGTTACAATGAGCAGTTCTTC	TRBV19	TRBD2	NA	TRBJ2-1
CASSPTGQGPYEQYF	TGTGCCAGCAGCCCTACGGGACAGGGGCCCTACGAGCAGTACTTC	TRBV7-2	TRBD1	medium-sized	TRBJ2-7
CSARTSGRGHEQFF	TGCAGTGCTCGGACTAGCGGGAGGGGGCATGAGCAGTTCTTC	TRBV20-1	TRBD2	NA	TRBJ2-1
CASSTTSGFYEQYF	TGTGCCAGTAGTACGACTAGCGGGTTCTACGAGCAGTACTTC	TRBV19	TRBD2	few	TRBJ2-7
CASSFIAGGYNEQFF	TGTGCCAGCAGCTTTATAGCGGGAGGGTACAATGAGCAGTTCTTC	TRBV11-2	TRBD2	NA	TRBJ2-1
CASRGDTQYF	TGTGCCAGCCGGGGAGATACGCAGTATTTT	TRBV2	NA	NA	TRBJ2-3
CASSLGLAGAGELFF	TGTGCCAGCAGCTTAGGACTAGCGGGAGCCGGGGAGCTGTTTTTT	TRBV7-3	TRBD2	NA	TRBJ2-2
CASSIGRDSYNEQFF	TGTGCCAGTAGTATAGGCAGGGACAGCTACAATGAGCAGTTCTTC	TRBV19	TRBD1	medium-sized	TRBJ2-1
CASSSGGRAQNTEAFF	TGTGCCAGCAGCTCAGGGGGCCGGGCCCAGAACACTGAAGCTTTCTTT	TRBV28	TRBD1	few	TRBJ1-1
CASSYASPGQGAYEQYF	TGTGCCAGCAGTTATGCGTCTCCGGGACAGGGGGCCTACGAGCAGTACTTC	TRBV6-6	TRBD1	NA	TRBJ2-7
CASSFTGGNQPQHF	TGTGCCAGTAGTTTCACAGGTGGCAATCAGCCCCAGCATTTT	TRBV19	NA	few	TRBJ1-5
CASRGGLAGEETQYF	TGTGCCAGCAGGGGGGGACTAGCGGGAGAAGAGACCCAGTACTTC	TRBV6-4	TRBD2	few	TRBJ2-5
CASSSGAGSSYEQYF	TGCGCCAGCAGCTCCGGAGCGGGGAGCTCCTACGAGCAGTACTTC	TRBV5-1	TRBD2	NA	TRBJ2-7
CAWSAGTGNNYGYTF	TGTGCCTGGAGCGCCGGGACAGGGAACAACTATGGCTACACCTTC	TRBV30	TRBD1	medium-sized	TRBJ1-2
CASSNETLLNYGYTF	TGTGCCAGCAGCAACGAGACACTTCTTAACTACGGCTACACCTTC	TRBV3-1	NA	NA	TRBJ1-2
CASSYSGDMNTEAFF	TGTGCCAGCAGTTACTCGGGGGACATGAACACTGAAGCTTTCTTT	TRBV6-5	NA	few	TRBJ1-1
CATQTIPGDTFSYEQYF	TGTGCCACCCAAACCATTCCCGGGGACACCTTCTCCTACGAGCAGTACTTC	TRBV5-3	NA	many	TRBJ2-7
CASSLGDRGSPLHF	TGTGCCAGCAGTTTGGGGGACAGGGGATCACCCCTCCACTTT	TRBV6-1	TRBD1	few	TRBJ1-6
CASSWLMDRGFYEQYF	TGTGCCAGCAGTTGGCTTATGGACAGGGGGTTCTACGAGCAGTACTTC	TRBV28	TRBD1	few	TRBJ2-7
CASSPLKSGPPRSPLHF	TGTGCCAGCAGTCCCCTTAAATCCGGTCCCCCGAGGTCACCCCTCCACTTT	TRBV28	NA	few	TRBJ1-6
CASSSIGQGINTEAFF	TGCGCCAGCAGTTCTATTGGACAGGGGATTAACACTGAAGCTTTCTTT	TRBV28	TRBD1	NA	TRBJ1-1
CASSDNSGNTIYF	TGTGCCAGCAGTGACAACTCTGGAAACACCATATATTTT	TRBV2	NA	few	TRBJ1-3
CASLYLSADTQYF	TGTGCCAGCCTATACCTAAGCGCAGATACGCAGTATTTT	TRBV28	NA	NA	TRBJ2-3
CASSLINRDRPYEQYF	TGCGCCAGCAGCTTGATCAACAGGGATCGGCCTTACGAGCAGTACTTC	TRBV5-1	NA	NA	TRBJ2-7
CASSMGTSNEQFF	TGCGCCAGCAGCATGGGGACGTCCAATGAGCAGTTCTTC	TRBV5-1	NA	NA	TRBJ2-1
CASSRLTGGGEKLFF	TGTGCCAGCAGCCGGTTAACAGGGGGTGGCGAAAAACTGTTTTTT	TRBV3-1	TRBD1	many	TRBJ1-4
CASSDGGLRTDTQYF	TGTGCCAGCAGCGACGGGGGTTTACGGACGGATACGCAGTATTTT	TRBV6-2/TRBV6-3	NA	NA	TRBJ2-3
CASASDGAGGSYNEQFF	TGTGCCAGCGCCTCCGACGGGGCAGGGGGCTCCTACAATGAGCAGTTCTTC	TRBV27	TRBD1	few	TRBJ2-1
CAWGDRGHEQYF	TGTGCCTGGGGGGACAGGGGCCACGAGCAGTACTTC	TRBV30	TRBD1	NA	TRBJ2-7
CASSQDRTSGNYEQYF	TGCGCCAGCAGCCAAGATCGCACTAGCGGGAACTACGAGCAGTACTTC	TRBV4-1	TRBD2	NA	TRBJ2-7
CASSASAINTEAFF	TGTGCCAGCAGCGCCTCAGCTATCAACACTGAAGCTTTCTTT	TRBV7-2	NA	NA	TRBJ1-1
CASTMGYSYEQYF	TGTGCCAGCACCATGGGTTACTCCTACGAGCAGTACTTC	TRBV12-3/TRBV12-4	NA	NA	TRBJ2-7
CSARLGRAFF	TGCAGTGCTAGGCTCGGGAGAGCTTTCTTT	TRBV20-1	NA	NA	TRBJ1-1
CASSLTGTQNYGYTF	TGTGCCAGCAGCCTGACAGGGACACAAAACTATGGCTACACCTTC	TRBV5-5	TRBD1	NA	TRBJ1-2
CASSFPGGEETGELFF	TGTGCCAGCAGCTTTCCAGGGGGCGAAGAAACCGGGGAGCTGTTTTTT	TRBV11-1	TRBD1	NA	TRBJ2-2
CASSPTGVADFTGELFF	TGTGCCAGCTCACCGACAGGGGTGGCAGATTTCACCGGGGAGCTGTTTTTT	TRBV18	TRBD1	many	TRBJ2-2
CASSYLTGGRNDGYTF	TGTGCCAGCAGTTACCTCACTGGGGGGCGTAACGATGGCTACACCTTC	TRBV6-6	NA	NA	TRBJ1-2